This TCR beta chain was captured in a study of metastatic and nonmetastatic thyroid tumors. About the research overall: The study looked at repertoires side by side in blood and in tumor or nodule tissue from malignant and benign thyroid patients.

Per the original methods: To classify distant metastasis in papillary thyroid cancer, a model was built from CDR3 differences across clinicopathological groups. TCRdb re-processed the PCR reads through MiXCR. For this entry, the V and J calls and clone size follow TCRdb and not the study's own pipeline. This table has tens of thousands of clones, more than 12% appearing once. The entire patient cohort was treatment-naive prior to thyroid surgery. There are a few counts of this clone. Its target is not known. A much larger clone lies one base from this, so it may be a read error. V was shortened by 0 bases and J by 0 bases, with 14 bases between the two germline ends. There are 18 residues in the CDR3. Germline loops: CDR1 ENHRY, CDR2 SYGVKD. Study results and caveats: Within blood and tumor, benign nodules reportedly had significantly lower TCR beta diversity than malignant thyroid tumors did.

What was sequenced was blood. The chain uses TRBV10-3 and TRBJ1-4, with a tentative D call TRBD1 (5 bases). The TCR sequence derives from a female donor with papillary thyroid cancer or a benign thyroid nodule (not recorded which). Some clones in this sample may be carry-over from other donors' samples. The CDR3 protein is CAISESSRDPSTNEKLFF. The DNA of the CDR3 is TGTGCCATCAGTGAGTCTTCGCGGGACCCTTCAACTAATGAAAAACTGTTTTTT.